A selection of T cell receptor beta chains follows, all from one sample in a study of shared clonotypes between healthy human individuals. The protocol was immunoSEQ multiplex PCR, while the TCRdb copy is restricted to in-frame clones and leaves out a portion. The sample records about 490,000 clones, 78% being singletons. Sample: PBMCs. These receptors originate from a woman in her thirties or forties in good health. Some clones in this sample may be carry-over from other donors' samples. CDR3s include the opening cysteine and the closing phenylalanine or tryptophan.

>TRBV28|TRBJ1-1
CASSLPGGQGVRHRMNTEAFF
>TRBV2|TRBJ1-2
CASSEGVGGYTF
>TRBV28|TRBJ1-5
CASRSRDSPYQPQHF
>TRBV28|TRBJ2-1
CASTPPGGTSYNEQFF
>TRBV5-4|TRBJ2-5
CASSLVSGSETQYF
>TRBV7-9|TRBJ1-1
CASSLAWEAFF
>TRBV7-9|TRBJ2-5
CASSLGTVQETQYF
>TRBV2|TRBJ1-1
CATEEDRGGEAFF
>TRBV28|TRBJ1-2
CASSLQAQNYGYTF
>TRBV11-2|TRBJ2-2
CASRPGQGRVTGELFF